The T cell receptor (beta chain) described here comes from a study of blood T cells in healthy people across ages. General study results and limits: Changes in expanded clonotypes were possibly confounded, as the CMV status of donors was unknown.

The table lists this clonotype with a few counts. The antigen remains undetermined. Total RNA was extracted at no less than 6 micrograms per sample. Germline V CDR1 and CDR2: DFQATT, SNEGSKA (reference sequence). CDR3 length: 18 amino acids. V lost 0 bases to trimming and J lost 4 bases, with 22 bases between them. The authors ran a second PCR of about 6 to 11 cycles using a sample-barcoded 5' primer and a J-beta primer mix. TCRdb called the 5' RACE reads again in MiXCR, with one record for every CDR3 protein. The profile shows fewer than 1 million distinct CDR3 sequences, around 42% of them singletons.

The chain carries TRBV20-1 and TRBJ2-1, with D tentatively TRBD1 (6 bases). The sequence came from a man aged 55 to 70 in good health. Sequencing was done on a sample of blood. The CDR3 DNA sequence: TGCAGTGCTAGAGATGGTTTTAGGACAGCTCACGATTACAATGAGCAGTTCTTC. The encoded protein is CSARDGFRTAHDYNEQFF.